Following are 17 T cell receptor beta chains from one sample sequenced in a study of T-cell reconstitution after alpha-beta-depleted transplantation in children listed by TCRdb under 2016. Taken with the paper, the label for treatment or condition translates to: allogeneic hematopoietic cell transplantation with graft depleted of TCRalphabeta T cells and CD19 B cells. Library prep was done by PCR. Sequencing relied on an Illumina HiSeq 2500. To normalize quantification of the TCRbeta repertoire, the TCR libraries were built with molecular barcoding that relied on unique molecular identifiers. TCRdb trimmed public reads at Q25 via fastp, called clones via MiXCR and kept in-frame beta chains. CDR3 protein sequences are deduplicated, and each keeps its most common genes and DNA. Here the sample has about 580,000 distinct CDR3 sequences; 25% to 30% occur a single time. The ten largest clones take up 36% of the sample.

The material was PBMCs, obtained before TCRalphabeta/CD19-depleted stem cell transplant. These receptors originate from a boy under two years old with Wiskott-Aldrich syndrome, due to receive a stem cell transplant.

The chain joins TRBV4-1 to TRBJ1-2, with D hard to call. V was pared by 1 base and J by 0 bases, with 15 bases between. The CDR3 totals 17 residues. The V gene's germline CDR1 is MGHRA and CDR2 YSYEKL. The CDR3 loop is CASSQVGVRTANYGYTF. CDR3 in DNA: TGCGCCAGCAGCCAAGTTGGGGTTCGGACGGCTAACTATGGCTACACCTTC.

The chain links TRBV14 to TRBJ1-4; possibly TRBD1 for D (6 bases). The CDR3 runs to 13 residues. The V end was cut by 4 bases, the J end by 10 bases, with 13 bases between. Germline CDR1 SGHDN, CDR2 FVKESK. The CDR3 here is CASSLKLGGKLFF. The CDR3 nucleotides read TGTGCCAGCAGCCTGAAACTAGGGGGAAAACTGTTTTTT.

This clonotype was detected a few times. In DNA form, the CDR3 reads TGCAGTGCGCCCCCCCCGGGACTAGCGGAAGAGACCCAGTACTTC. It is translated as CSAPPPGLAEETQYF. V usage is TRBV20-1 and J usage is TRBJ2-5, with 11 bases aligning to TRBD2. Germline CDR1 and CDR2: DFQATT and SNEGSKA (reference sequence). J lost 3 bases, V lost 6 bases, and 9 bases had no gene match. The CDR3 extends over 15 amino acids.

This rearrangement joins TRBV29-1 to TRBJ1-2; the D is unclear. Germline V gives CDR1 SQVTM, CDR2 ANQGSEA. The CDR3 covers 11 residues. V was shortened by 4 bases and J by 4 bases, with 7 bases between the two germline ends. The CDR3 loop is CSVVKGYGYTF. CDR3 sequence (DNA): TGCAGCGTTGTCAAGGGCTATGGCTACACCTTC.

CDR3 bases: TGCGCCAGCAGCTTGGCTCCGGGGATGCCCTACGAGCAGTACTTC. The encoded protein is CASSLAPGMPYEQYF. The chain combines TRBV5-1 with TRBJ2-7; D is possibly TRBD2 (5 bases). Germline V gene sequence: CDR1 SGHRS, CDR2 YFSETQ. V was pared by 0 bases and J by 2 bases, with 12 bases between. The CDR3 loop spans 15 amino acids.

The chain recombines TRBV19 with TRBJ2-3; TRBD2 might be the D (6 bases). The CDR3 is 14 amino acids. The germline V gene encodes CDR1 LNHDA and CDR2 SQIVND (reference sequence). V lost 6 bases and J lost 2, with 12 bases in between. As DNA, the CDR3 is TGTGCCAGTAGGACTAGACAAAACACAGATACGCAGTATTTT. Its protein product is CASRTRQNTDTQYF.

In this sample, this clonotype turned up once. As DNA, the CDR3 is TGTGCCAGTAGTGAGCGGGGTGAGACTGAAGCTTTCTTT. This sequence encodes CASSERGETEAFF. The chain carries TRBV19 and TRBJ1-1; D is unclear. Trimming took 5 bases from V and 5 from J, leaving 12 bases between them. CDR1 and CDR2 (germline): LNHDA, SQIVND (reference sequence). The length of the CDR3 is 13 residues.

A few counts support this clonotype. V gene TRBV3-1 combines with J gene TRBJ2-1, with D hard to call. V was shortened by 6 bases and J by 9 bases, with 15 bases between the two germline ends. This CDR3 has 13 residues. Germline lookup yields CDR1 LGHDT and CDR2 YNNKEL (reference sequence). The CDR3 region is CASRPTGPGEQFF. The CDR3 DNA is TGTGCCAGCAGGCCGACGGGTCCGGGTGAGCAGTTCTTC.

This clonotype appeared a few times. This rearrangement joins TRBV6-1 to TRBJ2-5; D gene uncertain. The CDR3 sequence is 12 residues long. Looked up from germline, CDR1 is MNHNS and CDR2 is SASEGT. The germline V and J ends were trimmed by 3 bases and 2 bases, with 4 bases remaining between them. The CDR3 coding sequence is TGTGCCAGCAGTGAGGGACAAGAGACCCAGTACTTC. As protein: CASSEGQETQYF.

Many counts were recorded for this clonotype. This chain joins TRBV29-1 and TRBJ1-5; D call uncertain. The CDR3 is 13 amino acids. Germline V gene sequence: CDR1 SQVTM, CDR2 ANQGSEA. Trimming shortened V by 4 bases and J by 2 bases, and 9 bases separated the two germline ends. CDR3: CSVVEGGNQPQHF. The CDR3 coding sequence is TGCAGCGTTGTGGAGGGAGGCAATCAGCCCCAGCATTTT. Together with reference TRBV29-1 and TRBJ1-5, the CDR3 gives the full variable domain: SAVISQKPSRDICQRGTSLTIQCQVDSQVTMMFWYRQQPGQSLTLIATANQGSEATYESGFVIDKFPISRPNLTFSTLTVSNMSPEDSSIYLCSVVEGGNQPQHFGDGTRLSIL.

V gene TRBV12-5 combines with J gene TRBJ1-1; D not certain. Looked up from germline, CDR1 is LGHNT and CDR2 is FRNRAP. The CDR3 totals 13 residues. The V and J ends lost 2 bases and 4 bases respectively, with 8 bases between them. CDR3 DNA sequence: TGTGCTAGTGGTTTGAGCGCGGCCACTGAAGCTTTCTTT. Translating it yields CASGLSAATEAFF.

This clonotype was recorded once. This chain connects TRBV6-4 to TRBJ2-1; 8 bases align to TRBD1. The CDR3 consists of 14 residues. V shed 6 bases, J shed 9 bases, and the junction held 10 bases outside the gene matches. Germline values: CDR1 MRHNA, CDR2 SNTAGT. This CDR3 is CASSPDREVTEQFF. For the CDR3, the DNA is TGTGCCAGCAGCCCGGACAGGGAAGTCACTGAGCAGTTCTTC.

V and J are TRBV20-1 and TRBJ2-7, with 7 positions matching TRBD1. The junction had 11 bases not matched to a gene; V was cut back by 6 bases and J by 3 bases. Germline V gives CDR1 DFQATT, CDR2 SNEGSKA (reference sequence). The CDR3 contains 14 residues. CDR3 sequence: CSAPPRGPLYEQYF. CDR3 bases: TGCAGTGCGCCTCCAAGGGGGCCCCTCTACGAGCAGTACTTC.

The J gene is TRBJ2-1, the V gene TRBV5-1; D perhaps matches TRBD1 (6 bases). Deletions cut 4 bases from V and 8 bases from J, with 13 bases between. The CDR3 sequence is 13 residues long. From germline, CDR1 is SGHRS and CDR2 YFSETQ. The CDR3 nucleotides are TGCGCCAGCAGCATTAAGGGGGTTTATGAGCAGTTCTTC. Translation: CASSIKGVYEQFF.

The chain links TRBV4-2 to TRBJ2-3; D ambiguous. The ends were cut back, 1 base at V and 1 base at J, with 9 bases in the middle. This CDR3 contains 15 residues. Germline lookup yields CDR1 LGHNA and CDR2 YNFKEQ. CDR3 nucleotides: TGTGCCAGCAGCCAAGCGTCGAGCGGCACAGATACGCAGTATTTT. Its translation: CASSQASSGTDTQYF.

The CDR3 nucleotides read TGCGCCAGCAGCTCCCGGCCGATAGCCGGGGCGTATAATTCACCCCTCCACTTT. Protein product: CASSSRPIAGAYNSPLHF. The chain is built from TRBV5-1 and TRBJ1-6, with D possibly TRBD1 on 5 matching bases. From germline, CDR1 is SGHRS and CDR2 YFSETQ. With 3 bases removed from V and 4 bases from J, the gap between germline ends came to 20 bases. The CDR3 is 18 amino acids.

The CDR3 DNA reads as TGTGCCAGTGGGGGGGGAGGTCTCAACAATGAGCAGTTCTTC. It translates to CASGGGGLNNEQFF. The chain recombines TRBV2 with TRBJ2-1; 7 bases align to TRBD2. The germline gives CDR1 SNHLY, CDR2 FYNNEI. This CDR3 is 14 amino acids long. V shed 9 bases, J shed 5 bases, and the junction held 10 bases outside the gene matches.